These 11 T cell receptor beta chains were all obtained from the same sample, sequenced in a study of cytomegalovirus exposure and HLA in healthy donors. The PCR contained 60 Vbeta and 13 Jbeta primers. The protocol was immunoSEQ multiplex PCR, while the TCRdb copy is restricted to in-frame clones and leaves out a portion. The table includes some 170,000 clones, roughly 82% detected once. Source material: PBMCs. The receptors were sampled from a girl aged 10-17 years in good health and CMV-seropositive.

This clone showed up just once. In DNA form, the CDR3 reads TGTGCCAGCAGCGTAGCGGCAGGACTACGGGGCGGGGAGCTGTTTTTT. Amino acid sequence: CASSVAAGLRGGELFF. The rearrangement joins TRBV9 to TRBJ2-2; D is possibly TRBD2 (6 bases). Germline CDR1 reads SGDLS; CDR2 reads YYNGEE. V shed 0 bases and J shed 7 bases, with 16 bases lying between them. The CDR3 contains 16 residues.

There are a few counts of this clone. The chain uses TRBV5-4 and TRBJ2-1, with 7 nucleotides matching TRBD1. J was trimmed by 8 bases and V by 4 bases; bases with no gene match: 3. The CDR3 totals 12 residues. Germline V lookup: CDR1 SGHNT, CDR2 YYREEE (reference sequence). CDR3 residues: CASSRQGDEQFF. The CDR3 DNA reads as TGTGCCAGCAGCCGCCAGGGGGATGAGCAGTTCTTC.

The rearrangement links TRBV29-1 to TRBJ1-1; D ambiguous. With 7 bases removed from V and 3 bases from J, the gap between germline ends came to 12 bases. The CDR3 consists of 12 residues. Germline V gene data show CDR1 as SQVTM and CDR2 as ANQGSEA. The CDR3 region is CSGGGRYTEAFF. The CDR3 DNA reads TGCAGCGGGGGAGGGAGGTACACTGAAGCTTTCTTT. Together with reference TRBV29-1 and TRBJ1-1, the CDR3 gives the full variable domain: SAVISQKPSRDICQRGTSLTIQCQVDSQVTMMFWYRQQPGQSLTLIATANQGSEATYESGFVIDKFPISRPNLTFSTLTVSNMSPEDSSIYLCSGGGRYTEAFFGQGTRLTVV.

The V and J genes are TRBV2 and TRBJ2-7; possible D gene TRBD1, 6 bases. Trimming cost V 5 bases and J 3 bases, with 8 bases left between them. This CDR3 is built from 12 residues. Per germline, CDR1 SNHLY and CDR2 FYNNEI. The DNA of the CDR3 is TGTGCCAGCAGTCAGGGGAACTACGAGCAGTACTTC. This codes for CASSQGNYEQYF.

The chain is built from TRBV18 and TRBJ2-5; TRBD1 matches 7 bases. Losses at the gene ends were 8 bases for V and 3 bases for J; bases not matched to a gene: 0. CDR1 is KGHSH and CDR2 is LQKENI in the germline V gene. This CDR3 spans 11 amino acids. Here the CDR3 reads CASGQEETQYF. The CDR3 nucleotides read TGTGCCAGCGGACAGGAAGAGACCCAGTACTTC.

CDR3 sequence (DNA): TGTGCCATCAGTGTACAGTCACTCGAGCCCCAGCATTTT. It yields the protein CAISVQSLEPQHF. The V and J genes are TRBV10-3 and TRBJ1-5; no clear D. CDR3 length: 13 residues. Germline assignment: CDR1 ENHRY and CDR2 SYGVKD. V was pared by 4 bases and J by 8 bases, with 12 bases between.

This clone turned up a few times. The rearrangement links TRBV9 to TRBJ2-7; the match to TRBD2 covers 13 bases. The CDR3 is 16 amino acids. Germline V gives CDR1 SGDLS, CDR2 YYNGEE. V gave up 3 bases and J gave up 0 bases; unmatched junction bases: 3. The CDR3 coding sequence is TGTGCCAGCAGCGCGACTAGCGGGGGGAACTCCTACGAGCAGTACTTC. Translated, it gives CASSATSGGNSYEQYF.

The chain carries TRBV11-3 and TRBJ2-5; a weak D match, TRBD1 (5 bases). CDR1 is SGHNT, CDR2 YENEEA, per germline. The CDR3 is made up of 13 amino acids. The V end was cut by 0 bases, the J end by 4 bases, with 6 bases between. CDR3 residues: CASSLDRGETQYF. CDR3 nucleotide sequence: TGTGCCAGCAGCTTAGATAGGGGAGAGACCCAGTACTTC.

This clone was observed a handful of times. This chain connects TRBV6-5 to TRBJ2-3; 9 nucleotides line up with TRBD2. The CDR3 consists of 15 residues. The ends lost 6 bases at V and 6 bases at J; junction bases unmatched: 10. CDR1 and CDR2 (germline): MNHEY, SVGAGI. The DNA for the CDR3 is TGTGCCAGCAGCTCCGATAGCGGGAGAGCGGATACGCAGTATTTT. Protein product: CASSSDSGRADTQYF.

This clone was seen a few times. V gene TRBV30 combines with J gene TRBJ1-6, with TRBD1 matching over 10 bases. Germline lookup yields CDR1 GTSNPN and CDR2 SVGIG (reference sequence). CDR3 size: 14 residues. With V trimmed by 4 bases and J by 10 bases, 7 bases remained unmatched. CDR3 residues: CAWNLGQGESPLHF. The CDR3 bases are TGTGCCTGGAACCTCGGACAGGGGGAATCACCCCTCCACTTT.

The gene calls are TRBV2 and TRBJ2-5; 8 bases align to TRBD1. The V gene end was trimmed by 6 bases and the J gene end by 2 bases; junction bases not matched to a gene: 8. This CDR3 spans 15 amino acids. Germline V gene lookup returns CDR1 SNHLY and CDR2 FYNNEI. Here the CDR3 reads CASRRTGSSQETQYF. DNA for the CDR3: TGTGCCAGCAGGAGGACAGGGAGTTCACAAGAGACCCAGTACTTC.